This passage covers 21 T cell receptor beta chains from one sample sequenced in a study of OX40 agonist ivuxolimab in advanced cancers. The protocol used for the library was the immunoSEQ multiplex PCR assay. Drawn from immuneACCESS, this table holds only the in-frame rearrangements with V and J called that TCRdb kept. Clones are partly lost; checked studies trace under half to an unresolved V gene and leave the rest unexplained. The sample profile shows roughly 71,000 clones; 65% to 90% of them were found once. The ten most abundant clones make up around 1.7% of the sample. Sequenced here: CD4+ or CD8+ T cells sorted from blood, sampled in a trial of the OX40 agonist ivuxolimab. The receptors were sampled from an adult with an advanced solid tumor such as melanoma, head and neck, liver or kidney cancer.

The chain combines TRBV18 with TRBJ2-3; 9 nucleotides line up with TRBD2. The CDR3 is made up of 17 amino acids. CDR1 is KGHSH and CDR2 is LQKENI in the germline V gene. Losses at the gene ends were 0 bases for V and 6 bases for J; bases not matched to a gene: 10. CDR3 protein: CASSPPGWASGIDTQYF. In DNA, the CDR3 is TGTGCCAGCTCACCACCGGGATGGGCTAGCGGGATTGATACGCAGTATTTT.

The table lists this clone with a few counts. This chain uses TRBV4-1 with TRBJ2-1; TRBD2 agrees at 13 bases. V trimming: 0 bases; J trimming: 10 bases; junction bases outside the gene matches: 6. This CDR3 is built from 16 residues. CDR1 and CDR2 (germline): MGHRA, YSYEKL. CDR3 amino acids: CASSQELAGGPEEQFF. CDR3 nucleotide sequence: TGCGCCAGCAGCCAAGAACTAGCGGGAGGGCCGGAGGAGCAGTTCTTC.

The rearrangement links TRBV11-3 to TRBJ2-3, with D hard to call. Per the germline V gene, CDR1 is SGHNT and CDR2 is YENEEA. Trimming cost V 2 bases and J 2 bases, with 11 bases left between them. The CDR3 runs 15 residues. The CDR3 DNA reads TGTGCCAGCAGCTTAATTTGGCGGCCCACAGATACGCAGTATTTT. Amino acid sequence: CASSLIWRPTDTQYF.

This rearrangement joins TRBV7-9 to TRBJ1-2, with D unresolved. Trimming removed 8 bases from V and 8 bases from J, with 12 bases in between. This CDR3 region has 11 residues. Germline V gives CDR1 SEHNR, CDR2 FQNEAQ (reference sequence). The CDR3 DNA is TGTGCCAGCTCCCTGGGTGGCGGCTACACCTTC. This sequence encodes CASSLGGGYTF.

V and J are TRBV6-5 and TRBJ2-2; maybe TRBD1 (5 bases). There are 14 residues in the CDR3. Germline loops: CDR1 MNHEY, CDR2 SVGAGI. V lost 0 bases to trimming and J lost 3 bases, with 5 bases between them. The CDR3 nucleotides read TGTGCCAGCAGTTACTCCAGGGACACCGGGGAGCTGTTTTTT. Amino acids: CASSYSRDTGELFF.

The chain joins TRBV4-2 to TRBJ1-4, with 7 bases identical to TRBD1. Germline CDR1 and CDR2: LGHNA and YNFKEQ. The junction had 6 bases not matched to a gene; V was cut back by 0 bases and J by 5 bases. This CDR3 has 16 amino acids. The CDR3 DNA follows: TGTGCCAGCAGCCAAGACGGACGGGACAGAAATGAAAAACTGTTTTTT. It codes for CASSQDGRDRNEKLFF.

The chain employs TRBV6-6 and TRBJ1-2; D may be TRBD1 (5 bases). Trimming took off 8 bases at V and 4 bases at J, with 20 bases between the two ends. The CDR3 spans 15 residues. CDR1 MNHNY and CDR2 SVGAGI come from the germline V gene (reference sequence). CDR3 in DNA: TGTGCCAGCCTCACGCGGGACGGCCCAAGCTATGGCTACACCTTC. It specifies CASLTRDGPSYGYTF.

V usage is TRBV7-2 and J usage is TRBJ2-3; possible D gene TRBD2, 6 bases. Germline V gene lookup returns CDR1 SGHTA and CDR2 FQGNSA. Trimming stripped 5 bases from V and 2 bases from J, with 11 bases between. This CDR3 has 14 amino acids. CDR3 coding DNA: TGTGCCAGCAGCCCGGGGACTTTCACAGATACGCAGTATTTT. The encoded protein is CASSPGTFTDTQYF.

The V and J genes are TRBV6-5 and TRBJ2-1; D possibly corresponds to TRBD2 (6 bases). There are 15 residues in the CDR3. V gave up 4 bases and J gave up 7 bases, with 17 bases separating them. Germline V gene sequence: CDR1 MNHEY, CDR2 SVGAGI. The CDR3 here is CASSSFGLLANEQFF. The CDR3 region has the DNA TGTGCCAGCAGTTCCTTTGGTTTACTAGCTAATGAGCAGTTCTTC.

The chain combines TRBV4-2 with TRBJ1-6; TRBD1 aligns across 7 bases. In germline, CDR1 is LGHNA, CDR2 YNFKEQ. This CDR3 is 15 amino acids long. The V and J ends lost 3 bases and 7 bases, in that order; junction bases with no gene match: 6. The CDR3 nucleotides read TGTGCCAGCAGCCATCCAGACAGGGCGAATTCACCCCTCCACTTT. The encoded protein is CASSHPDRANSPLHF.

The chain uses TRBV2 and TRBJ2-7; no definite D call. Germline V gives CDR1 SNHLY, CDR2 FYNNEI. The length of the CDR3 is 13 residues. V dropped 7 bases and J dropped 0 bases, with 10 bases sitting between them. Here the CDR3 DNA reads TGTGCCAGCAAAATCCTCAGCTCCTACGAGCAGTACTTC. This encodes CASKILSSYEQYF.

The gene calls are TRBV28 and TRBJ1-2; 9 bases match TRBD1. CDR1 MDHEN and CDR2 SYDVKM come from the germline V gene. With 1 base clipped from V and 2 bases from J, the junction kept 5 bases outside the gene matches. The CDR3 has 16 amino acids. The DNA of the CDR3 is TGTGCCAGCAGTTTATTTCTCGACAGGGGGAACTATGGCTACACCTTC. This sequence encodes CASSLFLDRGNYGYTF.

The V and J genes are TRBV27 and TRBJ2-7, with D possibly TRBD2 on 5 matching bases. The V gene lost 6 bases and the J gene lost 7 bases, with 16 bases spanning the gap. The CDR3 length is 13 residues. The germline V gene encodes CDR1 MNHEY and CDR2 SMNVEV (reference sequence). CDR3 protein: CASSRGDRWEQYF. In DNA, the CDR3 is TGTGCCAGCAGCCGGGGAGATCGGTGGGAGCAGTACTTC.

The chain employs TRBV11-2 and TRBJ1-3; D is ambiguous. Looked up from germline, CDR1 is SGHAT and CDR2 is FQNNGV. V lost 5 bases and J 0 bases, leaving 5 bases between the germline ends. The CDR3 is 13 residues long. For the CDR3, the DNA is TGTGCCAGCAGCCGGGACTCTGGAAACACCATATATTTT. It is translated as CASSRDSGNTIYF.

The CDR3 sequence: CASSPAGGSYEQYF. The CDR3 region has the DNA TGTGCCAGCAGCCCTGCTGGGGGATCCTACGAGCAGTACTTC. This rearrangement joins TRBV5-4 to TRBJ2-7; D is possibly TRBD1 or TRBD2 (5 bases each). V lost 4 bases to trimming and J lost 1 base, with 12 bases between them. The CDR3 loop spans 14 amino acids. Germline lookup yields CDR1 SGHNT and CDR2 YYREEE (reference sequence).

The V gene is TRBV7-3, the J gene TRBJ2-3, with D unclear. The CDR3 sequence is 15 residues long. V gave up 1 base and J gave up 7 bases, with 15 bases separating them. Germline V gene sequence: CDR1 SGHTA, CDR2 FQGTGA. CDR3 in amino acids: CASSLNLATRHTQYF. The CDR3 DNA follows: TGTGCCAGCAGCTTAAACTTGGCCACACGGCATACGCAGTATTTT.

This clone was observed a few times. V usage is TRBV11-3 and J usage is TRBJ2-1, with a tentative D call TRBD1 (6 bases). V lost 5 bases, J lost 0 bases, and 11 bases lay in between. CDR3 length: 15 residues. The germline V gene has CDR1 SGHNT and CDR2 YENEEA. CDR3 region: CASSLGQSSYNEQFF. In DNA, the CDR3 is TGTGCCAGCAGCCTCGGACAGAGCTCCTACAATGAGCAGTTCTTC.

The CDR3 region is CASSLAGMNTEAFF. In DNA form, the CDR3 reads TGTGCCAGCAGCTTAGCAGGGATGAACACTGAAGCTTTCTTT. The V call is TRBV7-3, the J call TRBJ1-1, with D maybe TRBD1 (5 bases). V dropped 2 bases and J dropped 0 bases, with 7 bases sitting between them. There are 14 residues in the CDR3. Germline CDR1 and CDR2: SGHTA and FQGTGA. The full variable domain, rest sourced from reference TRBV7-3 and TRBJ1-1, is GAGVSQTPSNKVTEKGKYVELRCDPISGHTALYWYRQSLGQGPEFLIYFQGTGAADDSGLPNDRFFAVRPEGSVSTLKIQRTERGDSAVYLCASSLAGMNTEAFFGQGTRLTVV.

A single count supports this clone. The chain carries TRBV7-9 and TRBJ1-5, with 7 bases identical to TRBD1. The CDR3 spans 14 residues. V shed 1 base, J shed 4 bases, and the junction held 1 base outside the gene matches. Germline loops: CDR1 SEHNR, CDR2 FQNEAQ (reference sequence). The CDR3 DNA follows: TGTGCCAGCAGCTTAGGGGACAGAAATCAGCCCCAGCATTTT. It translates to CASSLGDRNQPQHF.

The V call is TRBV11-2, the J call TRBJ2-7, with D unclear. From germline, CDR1 is SGHAT and CDR2 FQNNGV. The CDR3 loop spans 13 amino acids. V was trimmed by 1 base and J by 7 bases, leaving 11 bases between them. The CDR3 nucleotides are TGTGCCAGCAGCTTAGTGGGTACTTGGGAGCAGTACTTC. It translates to CASSLVGTWEQYF.

Only a few counts were recorded for this clone. The V call is TRBV29-1, the J call TRBJ1-2; 8 nucleotides line up with TRBD1. The ends lost 6 bases at V and 5 bases at J; junction bases unmatched: 8. The CDR3 sequence is 13 residues long. CDR1 is SQVTM, CDR2 ANQGSEA, per germline. The CDR3 spells CSVPDRGAYGYTF. The CDR3 DNA reads as TGCAGCGTCCCCGACAGGGGAGCGTATGGCTACACCTTC.